These 3 T cell receptor beta chains were sequenced from one sample in a study of control samples from healthy donors and cancer patients. Measured with immunoSEQ multiplex PCR; TCRdb has only the in-frame clones, and not every one. The profile shows approximately 100,000 clones, roughly 92% of them singletons. Sequenced input: blood. Receptors were obtained from a human donor in good health. The donor label of this sample is uncertain.

This chain joins TRBV25-1 and TRBJ2-1; TRBD2 aligns across 12 bases. CDR3 size: 16 residues. Germline values: CDR1 MGHDK, CDR2 SYGVNS. V gave up 6 bases and J gave up 5 bases; unmatched junction bases: 8. The CDR3 DNA reads TGTGCCAGCAGCCCTGCTAGCGGGGGGGCGAACAATGAGCAGTTCTTC. Translated: CASSPASGGANNEQFF.

This chain joins TRBV24-1 and TRBJ2-3, with 10 bases matching TRBD2. This CDR3 has 17 amino acids. CDR1 KGHDR and CDR2 SFDVKD come from the germline V gene. Trimming took 4 bases from V and 0 from J; bases not matched to a gene: 6. Here the CDR3 DNA reads TGTGCCACCAGTGACCACATAGCGGGGGGAAGCACAGATACGCAGTATTTT. Translated, it gives CATSDHIAGGSTDTQYF.

This chain joins TRBV6-2 or TRBV6-3 and TRBJ2-2; D assignment may be TRBD1 or TRBD2 (7 bases each). The CDR3 is 16 residues long. CDR1 is MNHEY, CDR2 SVGEGT, per germline. The V end was cut by 6 bases, the J end by 4 bases, with 18 bases between. The CDR3 region has the DNA TGTGCCAGCAGCAGGAGCAGCGGGACAGTCACCGGGGAGCTGTTTTTT. It specifies CASSRSSGTVTGELFF.